These 21 T cell receptor beta chains came from one sample sequenced in a study of yellow fever vaccine responses in identical twins. One entry per CDR3 protein results from TCRdb running MiXCR on the RT-PCR reads. Here the sample spans about 20,000 distinct CDR3 sequences, about 65% being singletons. The source material was T cells from blood (PBMCs), unsorted or a sorted subset (not recorded which), sampled before or after yellow fever vaccination (not recorded which). These receptors came from a woman under 30 who received the yellow fever vaccine.

The chain carries TRBV28 and TRBJ1-6; D is ambiguous. Germline CDR1 is MDHEN and CDR2 is SYDVKM. The CDR3 extends over 15 amino acids. V lost 3 bases and J 0 bases, leaving 6 bases between the germline ends. The CDR3 nucleotides read TGTGCCAGCAGTTTGGAGGGCTCCTATAATTCACCCCTCCACTTT. Its protein product is CASSLEGSYNSPLHF. The full variable domain, with the rest looked up from reference TRBV28 and TRBJ1-6, is DVKVTQSSRYLVKRTGEKVFLECVQDMDHENMFWYRQDPGLGLRLIYFSYDVKMKEKGDIPEGYSVSREKKERFSLILESASTNQTSMYLCASSLEGSYNSPLHFGNGTRLTVT.

Here the CDR3 reads CAPQEMFF. Here the CDR3 DNA reads TGCGCCCCGCAGGAGATGTTCTTC. V is TRBV23-1 and J is TRBJ2-1; D is uncertain. TRBV23-1 falls under the ORF class, with uncertain function. V was trimmed by 11 bases and J by 15 bases, leaving 11 bases between them. The CDR3 loop spans 8 amino acids.

This clonotype was seen a few times. The chain couples TRBV20-1 to TRBJ1-2; D is unresolved. The V gene's germline CDR1 is DFQATT and CDR2 SNEGSKA (reference sequence). The CDR3 runs to 11 residues. The V and J ends lost 3 bases and 5 bases respectively, with 7 bases between them. CDR3 amino acids: CSARTRYGYTF. CDR3 bases: TGCAGTGCTAGGACCCGTTATGGCTACACCTTC.

The rearrangement links TRBV7-6 to TRBJ2-1, with a weak D call TRBD2 (6 bases). V was cut by 1 base and J by 5 bases, with 9 bases left in between. The germline V gene has CDR1 SGHVS and CDR2 FNYEAQ. CDR3 length equals 14 residues. In DNA form, the CDR3 reads TGTGCCAGCAGCTTAGGGGACTTCAACAATGAGCAGTTCTTC. Its protein is CASSLGDFNNEQFF.

The chain has TRBV18 and TRBJ1-1; 9 nucleotides match TRBD1. This CDR3 is built from 15 residues. J was trimmed by 1 base and V by 3 bases; bases with no gene match: 3. Germline V gene lookup returns CDR1 KGHSH and CDR2 LQKENI. This chain's CDR3 is CASSPSQGANTEAFF. For the CDR3, the DNA is TGTGCCAGCTCACCTTCACAGGGGGCGAACACTGAAGCTTTCTTT.

The chain couples TRBV23-1 to TRBJ2-7; maybe TRBD2 (5 bases). TRBV23-1 has ORF status, its function being uncertain. V lost 11 bases and J lost 3, with 14 bases in between. The CDR3 totals 12 residues. This CDR3 is CARRTEVYEQYV. DNA of the CDR3: TGCGCCCGACGGACTGAAGTCTACGAGCAGTACGTC.

This chain connects TRBV11-1 to TRBJ2-1, with D maybe TRBD2 (5 bases). Trimming took 6 bases from V and 0 from J, leaving 15 bases between them. The V gene's germline CDR1 is SGHAT and CDR2 FQDESV (reference sequence). The CDR3 runs 16 residues. The DNA of the CDR3 is TGTGCCAGCAGTTCCACCTGGGAGAGCTCCTACAATGAGCAGTTCTTC. Encoded protein: CASSSTWESSYNEQFF.

The chain uses TRBV11-2 and TRBJ2-1; no reliable D call. Germline lookup yields CDR1 SGHAT and CDR2 FQNNGV. This CDR3 spans 13 amino acids. The germline V and J ends were trimmed by 3 bases and 12 bases, with 15 bases remaining between them. Here the CDR3 reads CASSFDPQVGQFF. The DNA of the CDR3 is TGTGCCAGCAGCTTCGATCCCCAGGTAGGGCAGTTCTTC.

This clonotype was seen more than once but under ten times. The chain has TRBV11-1 and TRBJ1-5, with TRBD1 identical over 10 bases. There are 17 residues in the CDR3. Per the germline V gene, CDR1 is SGHAT and CDR2 is FQDESV (reference sequence). The J segment lost 1 base and the V segment lost 4 bases, leaving 7 bases of the junction unmatched. Here the CDR3 reads CASSSGTGEPSNQPQHF. Written as DNA, the CDR3 is TGTGCCAGCAGCTCAGGGACAGGGGAGCCAAGCAATCAGCCCCAGCATTTT.

The chain employs TRBV29-1 and TRBJ2-2; 7 bases align to TRBD1. V dropped 5 bases and J dropped 6; count of bases not matched to a gene: 18. This CDR3 contains 17 residues. Germline V lookup: CDR1 SQVTM, CDR2 ANQGSEA. The CDR3 region has the DNA TGCAGCGTTCCCCAGGGTGGGACAGCAAACGGTCCCGGGGAGCTGTTTTTT. Protein: CSVPQGGTANGPGELFF.

The V gene is TRBV12-3 or TRBV12-4, the J gene TRBJ2-1; TRBD2 agrees at 8 bases. This CDR3 comprises 16 residues. V was pared by 6 bases and J by 6 bases, with 13 bases of the junction left unmatched. The CDR3: CASSRTSSPKGNEQFF. The CDR3 DNA is TGTGCCAGCAGCCGGACTAGCAGCCCAAAGGGCAATGAGCAGTTCTTC.

This clonotype has a handful of counts. The CDR3 region is CASSSAVAGGPGNEQFF. In DNA form, the CDR3 reads TGTGCCAGCAGCTCCGCGGTAGCGGGAGGGCCAGGCAATGAGCAGTTCTTC. The V gene is TRBV11-3, the J gene TRBJ2-1, with 11 positions matching TRBD2. The germline V gene has CDR1 SGHNT and CDR2 YENEEA. This CDR3 is built from 17 residues. V was clipped by 4 bases and J by 6 bases; unmatched bases: 11.

This clonotype was recorded once. V gene TRBV24-1 combines with J gene TRBJ1-4; D is unresolved. The CDR3 runs to 15 residues. V gave up 3 bases and J gave up 0 bases, with 7 bases separating them. CDR1 and CDR2 (germline): KGHDR, SFDVKD. This chain's CDR3 is CATSDPGTTNEKLFF. The CDR3 DNA follows: TGTGCCACCAGTGATCCGGGGACAACTAATGAAAAACTGTTTTTT.

There are a few counts of this clonotype. This chain links TRBV7-9 with TRBJ2-1, with a possible D match to TRBD2 (6 bases). The CDR3 contains 15 residues. Trimming left V 4 bases short and J 5 bases short, with 15 bases between. Germline V gives CDR1 SEHNR, CDR2 FQNEAQ (reference sequence). CDR3 in DNA: TGTGCCAGCAGCTCCATCCGGGACTTAAACAATGAGCAGTTCTTC. This sequence encodes CASSSIRDLNNEQFF.

The V call is TRBV18, the J call TRBJ2-1, with 8 positions matching TRBD2. The CDR3 contains 16 residues. With 4 bases clipped from V and 6 bases from J, the junction kept 11 bases outside the gene matches. In germline, CDR1 is KGHSH, CDR2 LQKENI. The CDR3 region is CASSQTGTRASNEQFF. As DNA, the CDR3 is TGTGCCAGCTCACAAACCGGGACTAGGGCGTCCAATGAGCAGTTCTTC.

The chain employs TRBV12-3 or TRBV12-4 and TRBJ1-2; 7 bases match TRBD1. V shed 5 bases and J 4 bases; nucleotides not matched to a gene: 4. The CDR3 contains 13 residues. The CDR3 is CASSPDRSYGYTF. DNA of the CDR3: TGTGCCAGCAGTCCGGACAGGAGCTATGGCTACACCTTC.

The chain couples TRBV12-3 or TRBV12-4 to TRBJ1-5; a weak D match, TRBD1 (5 bases). V dropped 6 bases and J dropped 4 bases, with 13 bases sitting between them. The CDR3 has 14 amino acids. The CDR3 DNA reads as TGTGCCAGCAGGGTCGGGACGGATAATCAGCCCCAGCATTTT. As protein: CASRVGTDNQPQHF.

The chain joins TRBV7-9 to TRBJ2-2; no clear D. The germline V gene has CDR1 SEHNR and CDR2 FQNEAQ (reference sequence). V was pared by 4 bases and J by 5 bases, with 11 bases between. The CDR3 runs to 14 residues. CDR3 region: CASSSTVGTGELFF. The CDR3 DNA reads as TGTGCCAGCAGCTCTACGGTGGGGACCGGGGAGCTGTTTTTT.

The J gene is TRBJ1-6, the V gene TRBV28, with 9 bases fitting TRBD1. The germline CDR1 and CDR2 sequences are MDHEN and SYDVKM. The CDR3 runs to 16 residues. The V and J ends lost 1 base and 7 bases, in that order; junction bases with no gene match: 5. As DNA, the CDR3 is TGTGCCAGCAGTTTATCCCCGGGACAGGGAAATTCACCCCTCCACTTT. Protein product: CASSLSPGQGNSPLHF.

The rearrangement joins TRBV10-3 to TRBJ1-2, with D possibly being TRBD1 (5 bases). In germline, CDR1 is ENHRY, CDR2 SYGVKD. V was cut by 3 bases and J by 6 bases, with 14 bases left in between. The CDR3 is 14 amino acids. The CDR3 DNA follows: TGTGCCATCAGTGATCGGGTATCAGGGCATGGCTACACCTTC. Translated: CAISDRVSGHGYTF.

The J gene is TRBJ2-1, the V gene TRBV7-9; 10 bases agree with TRBD2. V shed 5 bases and J 4 bases; nucleotides not matched to a gene: 5. Germline V gene data show CDR1 as SEHNR and CDR2 as FQNEAQ (reference sequence). The CDR3 extends over 15 amino acids. CDR3 protein: CASSPSGSPYNEQFF. CDR3 nucleotides: TGTGCCAGCAGCCCTAGCGGGAGCCCGTACAATGAGCAGTTCTTC.